Below, 11 T cell receptor beta chains from the same sample are listed, as sequenced in a study of tumor T cells in aggressive B-cell lymphoma. The repertoire was sequenced with immunoSEQ multiplex PCR; TCRdb's copy has only in-frame clones and lacks some. The data contain 7,000 to 8,000 clones, about four fifths of them seen just once; the ten biggest clones take up about 4.8%. Sample: tumor tissue. The receptors were sampled from an adult with diffuse large B cell lymphoma.

The chain couples TRBV4-1 to TRBJ2-7; the D gene is possibly TRBD1 (6 bases). CDR3 length: 13 amino acids. The V and J ends lost 2 bases and 9 bases respectively, with 14 bases between them. Germline V CDR1 and CDR2: MGHRA, YSYEKL. For the CDR3, the DNA is TGCGCCAGCAGCCAACCAGGGGATTCCGCGCAGTACTTC. It translates to CASSQPGDSAQYF.

V usage is TRBV29-1 and J usage is TRBJ1-5, with 8 bases fitting TRBD1. Germline V CDR1 and CDR2: SQVTM, ANQGSEA. V lost 6 bases, J lost 1 base, and 2 bases stayed unmatched. The CDR3 totals 13 residues. The CDR3 reads CSVGQGSNQPQHF. CDR3 DNA: TGCAGCGTCGGACAGGGAAGCAATCAGCCCCAGCATTTT.

Remarks on this clone: A read error may account for a junction end that differs from germline. The rearrangement joins TRBV11-2 to TRBJ2-5; D possibly corresponds to TRBD2 (6 bases). CDR1 and CDR2 (germline): SGHAT, FQNNGV. CDR3 length equals 15 residues. The CDR3 spells CASSLVRAVRETQYF. The CDR3 DNA reads TGTGCCAGCAGCTTAGTCAGAGCAGTCCGGGAGACCCAATACTTC.

The chain has TRBV7-9 and TRBJ1-5; D may be TRBD1 (5 bases). Germline V CDR1 and CDR2: SEHNR, FQNEAQ (reference sequence). The CDR3 length is 13 residues. Trimming left V 5 bases short and J 4 bases short, with 9 bases between. The CDR3 DNA reads TGTGCCAGCAGCCAGGGAACTAATCAGCCCCAGCATTTT. Protein product: CASSQGTNQPQHF.

J is TRBJ2-1 and V is TRBV23-1, with TRBD1 identical over 10 bases. TRBV23-1 is flagged as an ORF with uncertain function. With V trimmed by 3 bases and J by 6 bases, 8 bases remained unmatched. This CDR3 is 16 amino acids long. Here the CDR3 DNA reads TGCGCCAGCAGTCACAGGACAGGGGGGAATTGCAATGAGCAGTTCTTC. Translation gives CASSHRTGGNCNEQFF.

This chain connects TRBV5-1 to TRBJ1-2; maybe TRBD1 (6 bases). Germline V gene sequence: CDR1 SGHRS, CDR2 YFSETQ. V was pared by 0 bases and J by 8 bases, with 11 bases between. The CDR3 contains 13 residues. In nucleotides, the CDR3 is TGCGCCAGCAGCTTGGGCGGGGGCGAGGGCTACACCTTC. Translating gives CASSLGGGEGYTF.

V gene TRBV5-8 combines with J gene TRBJ2-2; 11 nucleotides agree with TRBD2. This CDR3 region has 17 residues. Germline assignment: CDR1 SGHTS and CDR2 YDEGEE. The V segment lost 2 bases and the J segment 0 bases; nucleotides outside the gene matches: 3. CDR3 bases: TGTGCCAGCAGCTTCTTAGCGGGAGGGCCGAACACCGGGGAGCTGTTTTTT. The encoded protein is CASSFLAGGPNTGELFF.

The chain couples TRBV7-9 to TRBJ1-1; 7 bases line up with TRBD1. The J segment lost 2 bases and the V segment lost 6 bases, leaving 6 bases of the junction unmatched. CDR3 length equals 14 residues. Looked up from germline, CDR1 is SEHNR and CDR2 is FQNEAQ (reference sequence). The chain's CDR3 is CASSYDRDNTEAFF. CDR3 nucleotides: TGTGCCAGCAGTTATGACAGGGACAACACTGAAGCTTTCTTT.

In its sample, this clone was seen a few times. V and J are TRBV27 and TRBJ2-3; the match to TRBD1 covers 7 bases. V lost 0 bases, J lost 1 base, and 10 bases stayed unmatched. Germline loops: CDR1 MNHEY, CDR2 SMNVEV (reference sequence). CDR3 length equals 18 residues. The CDR3 loop is CASSLSRGRSPGTDTQYF. CDR3 coding DNA: TGTGCCAGCAGTTTATCGAGGGGGCGATCCCCGGGCACAGATACGCAGTATTTT.

The CDR3 loop reads CASRPGTPRSTDTQYF. The DNA for the CDR3 is TGTGCCAGCAGACCCGGGACTCCGAGGAGCACAGATACGCAGTATTTT. J is TRBJ2-3 and V is TRBV27; weak D call: TRBD2 (6 bases). CDR1 and CDR2 from the germline V gene are MNHEY and SMNVEV (reference sequence). Trimming cost V 6 bases and J 0 bases, with 16 bases left between them. There are 16 residues in the CDR3.

This chain links TRBV5-6 with TRBJ2-6; 8 bases line up with TRBD2. Looked up from germline, CDR1 is SGHDT and CDR2 is YYEEEE. The CDR3 length is 18 residues. Germline trimming cut 5 bases from V and 0 bases from J; bases unmatched to any gene: 10. The CDR3 DNA reads TGTGCCAGCAGTTCAAGGCGGCTAGCGGGCTCTGGGGCCAACGTCCTGACTTTC. It specifies CASSSRRLAGSGANVLTF.